There are many counts of the clone carrying this T cell receptor (beta chain). This sample is part of a study of T cells after yellow fever vaccination. Germline V gives CDR1 SGHNT, CDR2 YYREEE (reference sequence). Trimming stripped 7 bases from V and 0 bases from J, with 9 bases between. This CDR3 spans 13 amino acids. They built TCR cDNA with 5'RACE template switching, a step that put in a universal primer site and UMIs. TCRdb independently ran MiXCR on the 5' RACE reads; one entry per CDR3 protein. The sample lists 70,000 or so distinct CDR3 sequences, under 6.5% occurring once. The sequence derives from a man between 18 and 35 years old who received the YFV17D yellow fever vaccine. The rearrangement uses TRBV5-4 and TRBJ2-3; D not resolved. The sequencing used CD4+ T cells sorted from PBMCs, collected around 15 days after the first yellow fever vaccination. DNA of the CDR3: TGTGCCAGCTCGACAACTAGCACAGATACGCAGTATTTT. Translated, it gives CASSTTSTDTQYF.